The 20 T cell receptor beta chains below come from one sample, sequenced in a study of T cells in Graves' hyperthyroidism and ophthalmopathy. It was RNA transcripts that yielded the amplified TCR beta CDR3 regions. When the TCR CDR3 underwent first-round RT-PCR, the HTBI primer set was used. MiXCR, run by TCRdb on the multiplex PCR reads, gives a single entry per CDR3 protein. The sample lists hundreds of thousands of distinct CDR3 sequences; roughly a sixth were seen once. Sequences were obtained from blood. The receptors stem from a woman aged 45-65 years with Graves' hyperthyroidism that later progressed to Graves' ophthalmopathy.

This clonotype has at least ten counts. The V call is TRBV20-1, the J call TRBJ2-1, with D possibly TRBD2 on 7 matching bases. The germline CDR1 and CDR2 sequences are DFQATT and SNEGSKA (reference sequence). Trimming stripped 4 bases from V and 5 bases from J, with 12 bases between. The CDR3 covers 13 residues. CDR3 amino acids: CSATGGFHNEQFF. In DNA form, the CDR3 reads TGCAGTGCTACGGGGGGCTTTCACAATGAGCAGTTCTTC.

This clonotype was recorded at least ten times. This rearrangement joins TRBV3-1 to TRBJ1-2; 7 nucleotides align to TRBD1. This CDR3 contains 13 residues. V lost 1 base to trimming and J lost 4 bases; unmatched junction nucleotides: 0. The V gene's germline CDR1 is LGHDT and CDR2 YNNKEL (reference sequence). CDR3 in DNA: TGTGCCAGCAGCCAAGGACAGGGCTATGGCTACACCTTC. Translation: CASSQGQGYGYTF. The full variable domain, with the rest looked up from reference TRBV3-1 and TRBJ1-2, is DTAVSQTPKYLVTQMGNDKSIKCEQNLGHDTMYWYKQDSKKFLKIMFSYNNKELIINETVPNRFSPKSPDKAHLNLHINSLELGDSAVYFCASSQGQGYGYTFGSGTRLTVV.

The rearrangement joins TRBV14 to TRBJ2-2; 8 nucleotides match TRBD1. The CDR3 is 16 residues long. Per germline, CDR1 SGHDN and CDR2 FVKESK. With V trimmed by 3 bases and J by 3 bases, 6 bases remained unmatched. Here the CDR3 reads CASSHPQGAYTGELFF. The CDR3, as DNA: TGTGCCAGCAGCCACCCCCAGGGGGCCTACACCGGGGAGCTGTTTTTT.

This clonotype appeared many times. J is TRBJ2-7 and V is TRBV15; a possible D gene is TRBD1 (5 bases). CDR1 and CDR2 from the germline V gene are LNHNV and YYDKDF (reference sequence). The CDR3 is 14 residues long. Trimming pared 3 bases from V and 1 base from J, leaving 10 bases between. The CDR3 DNA follows: TGTGCCACCAGCAGGGGCAGGGATTCCTACGAGCAGTACTTC. The encoded protein is CATSRGRDSYEQYF.

The J gene is TRBJ2-3, the V gene TRBV18, with D possibly being TRBD1 (6 bases). V lost 6 bases, J lost 2 bases, and 18 bases lay in between. This CDR3 is built from 16 residues. Germline values: CDR1 KGHSH, CDR2 LQKENI. The CDR3 nucleotides are TGTGCCAGCTCCGAGGGGGTTTTCTCCTACACAGATACGCAGTATTTT. The encoded protein is CASSEGVFSYTDTQYF. The complete variable domain, with remaining parts taken from reference TRBV18 and TRBJ2-3, reads NAGVMQNPRHLVRRRGQEARLRCSPMKGHSHVYWYRQLPEEGLKFMVYLQKENIIDESGMPKERFSAEFPKEGPSILRIQQVVRGDSAAYFCASSEGVFSYTDTQYFGPGTRLTVL.

This clonotype was counted many times. The chain couples TRBV20-1 to TRBJ1-2; D ambiguous. V was clipped by 3 bases and J by 3 bases, with 8 bases between them. Germline CDR1 and CDR2: DFQATT and SNEGSKA (reference sequence). This CDR3 region has 12 residues. The CDR3 reads CSASGDDYGYTF. The CDR3 region has the DNA TGCAGTGCTAGTGGCGACGACTATGGCTACACCTTC.

V and J are TRBV7-6 and TRBJ2-6, with D possibly being TRBD1 (5 bases). V lost 5 bases and J 2 bases, leaving 10 bases between the germline ends. CDR3 length: 15 amino acids. The germline gives CDR1 SGHVS, CDR2 FNYEAQ. DNA for the CDR3: TGTGCCAGCAGCACGGACAACCCTGGGGCCAACGTCCTGACTTTC. This sequence encodes CASSTDNPGANVLTF.

CDR3 protein: CAITFSGQGVDTGELFF. The CDR3 DNA reads TGTGCCATCACGTTCTCGGGACAGGGAGTCGACACCGGGGAGCTGTTTTTT. The chain is built from TRBV6-2 or TRBV6-3 and TRBJ2-2; 9 bases are shared with TRBD1. This CDR3 spans 17 amino acids. Trimming at V came to 10 bases and at J to 3 bases, leaving 15 bases not matched to a gene. In germline, CDR1 is MNHEY, CDR2 SVGEGT.

This clonotype was observed a few times. This rearrangement joins TRBV4-1 to TRBJ2-3, with D unresolved. Germline-derived CDR1 and CDR2 are MGHRA and YSYEKL. V was cut by 5 bases and J by 6 bases, with 15 bases left in between. The CDR3 runs 14 residues. CDR3 protein: CASSTPPQRDTQYF. DNA of the CDR3: TGCGCCAGCAGCACACCCCCGCAGAGGGATACGCAGTATTTT.

This clonotype was seen repeatedly, ten times or more. The genes are TRBV3-1 and TRBJ2-7; no definite D call. This CDR3 contains 14 residues. Trimming removed 1 base from V and 5 bases from J, with 12 bases in between. Germline V gene data show CDR1 as LGHDT and CDR2 as YNNKEL (reference sequence). The CDR3 nucleotides are TGTGCCAGCAGCCAAGTCGACGACGGTGACGAGCAGTACTTC. As protein: CASSQVDDGDEQYF.

This clonotype was recorded once. The chain has TRBV20-1 and TRBJ2-6; D uncertain. V lost 4 bases, J lost 0 bases, and 13 bases lay in between. Per germline, CDR1 DFQATT and CDR2 SNEGSKA (reference sequence). The CDR3 loop spans 16 amino acids. The CDR3, as DNA: TGCAGTGCTAAAAACCGACGGCTCTCTGGGGCCAACGTCCTGACTTTC. It yields the protein CSAKNRRLSGANVLTF.

This clonotype was observed a handful of times. The chain uses TRBV12-3 or TRBV12-4 and TRBJ1-2, with D uncertain. This CDR3 has 18 amino acids. V gave up 1 base and J gave up 4 bases, with 22 bases separating them. CDR3 loop: CASSLDKLRPGESYGYTF. CDR3 coding DNA: TGTGCCAGCAGTTTAGACAAGCTAAGGCCAGGCGAATCCTATGGCTACACCTTC.

This chain connects TRBV30 to TRBJ1-5; D gene unclear. The CDR3 length is 14 residues. Germline assignment: CDR1 GTSNPN and CDR2 SVGIG (reference sequence). The V end was cut by 3 bases, the J end by 0 bases, with 9 bases between. The CDR3 spells CAWRRRDSNQPQHF. In nucleotides, the CDR3 is TGTGCCTGGAGAAGGAGGGATAGCAATCAGCCCCAGCATTTT.

This clonotype has more than one count but fewer than ten. This chain links TRBV7-2 with TRBJ1-4; D unresolved. Trimming shortened V by 1 base and J by 12 bases, and 18 bases separated the two germline ends. The germline V gene encodes CDR1 SGHTA and CDR2 FQGNSA. The CDR3 is 15 residues long. The CDR3 DNA sequence: TGTGCCAGCAGCTTAGACGCCAGCCGAGTGGCACAACTGTTTTTT. Its translation: CASSLDASRVAQLFF.

This chain links TRBV10-3 with TRBJ2-2; TRBD2 matches 12 bases. V lost 5 bases, J lost 7 bases, and 11 bases stayed unmatched. CDR3 size: 17 residues. Germline-derived CDR1 and CDR2 are ENHRY and SYGVKD. In nucleotides, the CDR3 is TGTGCCATCAGTTACCTAGCGGGGGGGCACGGTGACGGGGAGCTGTTTTTT. Protein product: CAISYLAGGHGDGELFF.

The V gene is TRBV4-1, the J gene TRBJ2-1; possibly TRBD2 for D (7 bases). The V gene lost 0 bases and the J gene lost 7 bases, with 10 bases spanning the gap. In germline, CDR1 is MGHRA, CDR2 YSYEKL. The CDR3 spans 14 residues. The CDR3 loop is CASSQERGPNEQFF. The CDR3 DNA sequence: TGCGCCAGCAGCCAAGAGCGGGGGCCGAATGAGCAGTTCTTC.

This rearrangement joins TRBV19 to TRBJ2-7; TRBD1 aligns across 7 bases. Germline trimming cut 3 bases from V and 4 bases from J; bases unmatched to any gene: 9. Germline V CDR1 and CDR2: LNHDA, SQIVND (reference sequence). This CDR3 has 15 amino acids. CDR3 region: CASSIYADRRYEQYF. CDR3 bases: TGTGCCAGTAGTATTTACGCGGACAGGAGATACGAGCAGTACTTC. Full variable domain (remainder filled in from reference TRBV19 and TRBJ2-7): DGGITQSPKYLFRKEGQNVTLSCEQNLNHDAMYWYRQDPGQGLRLIYYSQIVNDFQKGDIAEGYSVSREKKESFPLTVTSAQKNPTAFYLCASSIYADRRYEQYFGPGTRLTVT.

This clonotype was recorded many times. The genes are TRBV2 and TRBJ1-1, with 8 bases lining up with TRBD1. CDR1 SNHLY and CDR2 FYNNEI come from the germline V gene. The CDR3 consists of 16 residues. V gave up 2 bases and J gave up 0 bases; unmatched junction bases: 5. The CDR3 sequence: CASSESRTGMNTEAFF. CDR3 nucleotide sequence: TGTGCCAGCAGTGAATCGAGGACAGGGATGAACACTGAAGCTTTCTTT.

The chain uses TRBV27 and TRBJ2-5; D uncertain. Trimming cost V 6 bases and J 5 bases, with 10 bases left between them. This CDR3 has 12 residues. CDR1 is MNHEY, CDR2 SMNVEV, per germline (reference sequence). The CDR3 DNA reads as TGTGCCAGCAGCCCAAGTTACGAGACCCAGTACTTC. It encodes CASSPSYETQYF.

The chain uses TRBV5-1 and TRBJ2-2; D is ambiguous. V gave up 2 bases and J gave up 0 bases, with 8 bases separating them. Germline V lookup: CDR1 SGHRS, CDR2 YFSETQ. The CDR3 is 15 residues long. This CDR3 reads CASSLRVANTGELFF. The CDR3 DNA follows: TGCGCCAGCAGCTTACGGGTTGCGAACACCGGGGAGCTGTTTTTT.